A single sample gave rise to the 22 T cell receptor beta chains below, sequenced in a study of shared clonotypes between healthy human individuals. Assay used: immunoSEQ multiplex PCR; TCRdb lists only in-frame clones, some missing. The sample records approximately 2.5 million clones, roughly 92% being singletons. The source material was naive CD4+ T cells sorted from blood. Subset noted: CD45RA+ positively selected. Source of these receptors: a man aged 18 to 30 in good health.

The CDR3 reads CASSPRFGEQFF. CDR3 DNA sequence: TGTGCCAGCAGTCCCCGTTTCGGTGAGCAGTTCTTC. The rearrangement joins TRBV6-5 to TRBJ2-1; D ambiguous. The V gene's germline CDR1 is MNHEY and CDR2 SVGAGI. The V gene lost 5 bases and the J gene lost 9 bases, with 11 bases spanning the gap. This CDR3 is 12 amino acids long.

This clone was detected once. The chain has TRBV5-6 and TRBJ2-3; D possibly uses TRBD1 or TRBD2 (6 bases each). The CDR3 runs to 15 residues. V dropped 0 bases and J dropped 3 bases, with 11 bases sitting between them. Germline lookup yields CDR1 SGHDT and CDR2 YYEEEE. The CDR3 DNA follows: TGTGCCAGCAGCTTGGGGCGCGGGACAACAGATACGCAGTATTTT. It specifies CASSLGRGTTDTQYF.

For this clone: Other DNA sequences in this sample translate to the same CDR3. V is TRBV6-6 and J is TRBJ2-7, with D uncertain. The germline CDR1 and CDR2 sequences are MNHNY and SVGAGI (reference sequence). This CDR3 contains 14 residues. V was clipped by 6 bases and J by 4 bases, with 16 bases between them. The CDR3 sequence: CASSYLGTSYEQYF. The CDR3 DNA reads TGTGCCAGCAGCTACCTTGGCACATCGTACGAGCAGTACTTC.

This clone appeared a single time. The chain uses TRBV6-1 and TRBJ1-2; D is perhaps TRBD1 (6 bases). From germline, CDR1 is MNHNS and CDR2 SASEGT. There are 14 residues in the CDR3. Trimming removed 6 bases at V and 1 base at J, with 12 bases between. CDR3 region: CASSYREYNYGYTF. The CDR3 nucleotides are TGTGCCAGCAGCTACAGGGAGTATAACTATGGCTACACCTTC.

Worth noting for this clone: At one boundary the junction diverges from the germline segment, which might be a read error. The J gene is TRBJ2-7, the V gene TRBV27; D gene uncertain. Germline V lookup: CDR1 MNHEY, CDR2 SMNVEV (reference sequence). CDR3 size: 14 residues. CDR3 residues: CASSYAPTSSEQYF. As DNA, the CDR3 is TGTGCCAGCAGTTATGCCCCCACCTCCTCCGAGCAGTACTTC.

This rearrangement joins TRBV7-9 to TRBJ2-3, with 12 bases that match TRBD2. CDR1 SEHNR and CDR2 FQNEAQ come from the germline V gene (reference sequence). The CDR3 has 15 amino acids. V was clipped by 5 bases and J by 11 bases; unmatched bases: 11. The CDR3 reads CASSRTSGVAEMQYF. The CDR3 nucleotides are TGTGCCAGCAGCCGGACTAGCGGGGTGGCTGAGATGCAGTATTTT.

V gene TRBV5-6 combines with J gene TRBJ1-3; D not certain. The CDR3 contains 15 residues. Germline CDR1 reads SGHDT; CDR2 reads YYEEEE. Trimming left V 2 bases short and J 0 bases short, with 9 bases between. The CDR3 DNA follows: TGTGCCAGCAGCTTTGAATCGACCTCTGGAAACACCATATATTTT. Translated: CASSFESTSGNTIYF.

V and J are TRBV30 and TRBJ1-1; possible D gene TRBD1, 6 bases. CDR1 and CDR2 (germline): GTSNPN, SVGIG (reference sequence). This CDR3 has 14 residues. V lost 5 bases to trimming and J lost 4 bases, with 17 bases between them. DNA of the CDR3: TGTGCCTGGGGGGGAACAGGGTCGGGCACTGAAGCTTTCTTT. Translating gives CAWGGTGSGTEAFF.

The CDR3: CASSPTESHRELFF. The CDR3 DNA follows: TGTGCCAGCAGCCCGACAGAGTCCCACCGGGAGCTGTTTTTT. V usage is TRBV5-4 and J usage is TRBJ2-2; D is possibly TRBD1 (5 bases). This CDR3 region has 14 residues. Looked up from germline, CDR1 is SGHNT and CDR2 is YYREEE (reference sequence). Between the trimmed V and J ends, which lost 4 bases and 9 bases, there was a span of 16 bases.

The rearrangement joins TRBV5-1 to TRBJ2-1; 11 bases fit TRBD2. The length of the CDR3 is 19 residues. The germline V gene has CDR1 SGHRS and CDR2 YFSETQ. The ends lost 5 bases at V and 0 bases at J; junction bases unmatched: 13. The CDR3 here is CASSRRSSGGTDSYNEQFF. The CDR3, as DNA: TGCGCCAGCAGTCGACGTTCTAGCGGGGGGACCGACTCCTACAATGAGCAGTTCTTC.

V gene TRBV6-1 combines with J gene TRBJ1-4; D gene unclear. The germline CDR1 and CDR2 sequences are MNHNS and SASEGT. The CDR3 spans 13 residues. V was pared by 7 bases and J by 3 bases, with 9 bases between. The CDR3 DNA is TGTGCCAGCAATGGGGTGGCTAATGAAAAACTGTTTTTT. This gives the protein CASNGVANEKLFF.

This clone was seen a single time. The rearrangement joins TRBV7-9 to TRBJ2-2; 10 nucleotides match TRBD2. The CDR3 consists of 16 residues. The ends lost 5 bases at V and 2 bases at J; junction bases unmatched: 5. Germline assignment: CDR1 SEHNR and CDR2 FQNEAQ (reference sequence). CDR3 in amino acids: CASSPRTSGNTGELFF. As DNA, the CDR3 is TGTGCCAGCAGCCCCCGGACTAGCGGAAACACCGGGGAGCTGTTTTTT. The full variable domain, in which reference TRBV7-9 and TRBJ2-2 provide the parts outside the CDR3, is DTGVSQNPRHKITKRGQNVTFRCDPISEHNRLYWYRQTLGQGPEFLTYFQNEAQLEKSRLLSDRFSAERPKGSFSTLEIQRTEQGDSAMYLCASSPRTSGNTGELFFGEGSRLTVL.

This clone was recorded only once. This chain connects TRBV5-4 to TRBJ1-2, with D possibly being TRBD1 (5 bases). Trimming cost V 2 bases and J 7 bases, with 15 bases left between them. Germline V lookup: CDR1 SGHNT, CDR2 YYREEE (reference sequence). The CDR3 is 14 amino acids. The CDR3 here is CASSLQELSRGYTF. CDR3 DNA: TGTGCCAGCAGCTTACAGGAGCTATCTCGTGGCTACACCTTC.

This chain uses TRBV6-5 with TRBJ1-2; D is perhaps TRBD1 (6 bases). Germline V CDR1 and CDR2: MNHEY, SVGAGI. The CDR3 runs to 15 residues. Trimming took off 0 bases at V and 2 bases at J, with 10 bases between the two ends. DNA of the CDR3: TGTGCCAGCAGTTACTCGGACAGTTCGAACTATGGCTACACCTTC. Protein: CASSYSDSSNYGYTF.

The V call is TRBV2, the J call TRBJ2-3, with 10 bases matching TRBD2. V lost 6 bases and J lost 7; bases outside the gene matches: 7. The CDR3 sequence is 14 residues long. Germline values: CDR1 SNHLY, CDR2 FYNNEI. The CDR3 DNA reads as TGTGCCAGCAGGGGTAGCGGGGGGACGTATACGCAGTATTTT. This encodes CASRGSGGTYTQYF. The variable domain in full, completed from reference TRBV2 and TRBJ2-3, reads EPEVTQTPSHQVTQMGQEVILRCVPISNHLYFYWYRQILGQKVEFLVSFYNNEISEKSEIFDDQFSVERPDGSNFTLKIRSTKLEDSAMYFCASRGSGGTYTQYFGPGTRLTVL.

The V call is TRBV28, the J call TRBJ1-3; D gene uncertain. The CDR3 runs 14 residues. Germline values: CDR1 MDHEN, CDR2 SYDVKM. Trimming removed 7 bases from V and 2 bases from J, with 12 bases in between. CDR3 loop: CASTDPGAGNTIYF. The CDR3 coding sequence is TGTGCCAGCACCGACCCGGGCGCTGGAAACACCATATATTTT.

The chain has TRBV5-6 and TRBJ1-2, with 7 bases lining up with TRBD1. The CDR3 covers 14 residues. The V and J ends lost 4 bases and 4 bases, in that order; junction bases with no gene match: 7. Germline CDR1 SGHDT, CDR2 YYEEEE. In nucleotides, the CDR3 is TGTGCCAGCAGCAACCGGGACAGACCCTATGGCTACACCTTC. It codes for CASSNRDRPYGYTF.

The CDR3 reads CASSLRAELNTEAFF. In nucleotides, the CDR3 is TGTGCCAGCAGCCTGCGGGCGGAACTGAACACTGAAGCTTTCTTT. The J gene is TRBJ1-1, the V gene TRBV7-9; D gene ambiguous. The germline V and J ends were trimmed by 5 bases and 0 bases, with 13 bases remaining between them. This CDR3 has 15 amino acids. Looked up from germline, CDR1 is SEHNR and CDR2 is FQNEAQ (reference sequence).

The chain links TRBV28 to TRBJ1-5; D is unresolved. Per germline, CDR1 MDHEN and CDR2 SYDVKM. There are 13 residues in the CDR3. Trimming took off 5 bases at V and 4 bases at J, with 9 bases between the two ends. CDR3 nucleotides: TGTGCCAGCAGTACCCTAAGGAATCAGCCCCAGCATTTT. Translated, it gives CASSTLRNQPQHF.

This chain joins TRBV6-4 and TRBJ1-1; 7 bases are shared with TRBD1. The CDR3 is 14 amino acids. V dropped 6 bases and J dropped 3; count of bases not matched to a gene: 7. The germline CDR1 and CDR2 sequences are MRHNA and SNTAGT. CDR3 in amino acids: CASRVDRQDTEAFF. In nucleotides, the CDR3 is TGTGCCAGCAGGGTGGACAGGCAGGACACTGAAGCTTTCTTT.

This clone occurred once. This chain joins TRBV4-1 and TRBJ1-5, with unresolved D. CDR1 is MGHRA and CDR2 is YSYEKL in the germline V gene. The V and J ends lost 1 base and 4 bases respectively, with 8 bases between them. This CDR3 has 14 amino acids. The CDR3 coding sequence is TGCGCCAGCAGCCAAGGCTCAGCAAATCAGCCCCAGCATTTT. This sequence encodes CASSQGSANQPQHF.

This chain joins TRBV27 and TRBJ2-7; D gene unclear. V lost 6 bases and J lost 0, with 21 bases in between. The CDR3 totals 17 residues. Germline V gene sequence: CDR1 MNHEY, CDR2 SMNVEV (reference sequence). CDR3 sequence: CASSPATLGLNSYEQYF. CDR3 bases: TGTGCCAGCAGCCCTGCGACCCTAGGATTAAACTCCTACGAGCAGTACTTC.